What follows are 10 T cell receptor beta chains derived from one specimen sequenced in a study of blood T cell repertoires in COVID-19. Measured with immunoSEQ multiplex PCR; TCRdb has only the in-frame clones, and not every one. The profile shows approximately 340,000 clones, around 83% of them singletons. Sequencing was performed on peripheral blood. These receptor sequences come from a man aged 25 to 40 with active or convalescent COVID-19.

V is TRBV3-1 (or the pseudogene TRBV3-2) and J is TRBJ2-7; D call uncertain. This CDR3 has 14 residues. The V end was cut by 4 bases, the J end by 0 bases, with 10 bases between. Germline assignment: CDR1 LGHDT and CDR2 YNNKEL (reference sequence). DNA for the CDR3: TGTGCCAGCAGCCGACTGTCCTTCTCCTACGAGCAGTACTTC. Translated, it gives CASSRLSFSYEQYF.

CDR3 in amino acids: CAWSVDRFGDEQYF. DNA of the CDR3: TGTGCCTGGAGTGTAGATAGGTTCGGAGACGAGCAGTACTTC. This chain joins TRBV30 and TRBJ2-7, with unresolved D. Germline V gene data show CDR1 as GTSNPN and CDR2 as SVGIG (reference sequence). The V end lost 0 bases, the J end lost 5 bases, and 14 bases lay between the germline ends. CDR3 length: 14 amino acids.

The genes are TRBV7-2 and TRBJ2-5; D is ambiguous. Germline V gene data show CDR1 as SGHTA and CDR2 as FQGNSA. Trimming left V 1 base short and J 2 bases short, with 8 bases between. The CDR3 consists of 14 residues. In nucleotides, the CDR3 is TGTGCCAGCAGCTTAGTGGCACCTCAAGAGACCCAGTACTTC. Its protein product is CASSLVAPQETQYF.

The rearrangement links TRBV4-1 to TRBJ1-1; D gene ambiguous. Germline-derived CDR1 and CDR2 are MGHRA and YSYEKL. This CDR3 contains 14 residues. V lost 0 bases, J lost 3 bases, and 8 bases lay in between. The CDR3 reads CASSQDLEHTEAFF. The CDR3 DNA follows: TGCGCCAGCAGCCAAGATTTAGAGCACACTGAAGCTTTCTTT.

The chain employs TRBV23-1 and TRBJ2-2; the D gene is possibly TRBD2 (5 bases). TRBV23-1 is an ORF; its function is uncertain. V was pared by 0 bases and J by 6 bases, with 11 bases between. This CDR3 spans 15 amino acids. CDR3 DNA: TGCGCCAGCAGTCAATCGGCATCCGGGGCCGGGGAGCTGTTTTTT. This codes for CASSQSASGAGELFF.

The CDR3 here is CASTNGGMNTEAFF. The CDR3, as DNA: TGTGCCAGCACAAACGGAGGGATGAACACTGAAGCTTTCTTT. The chain links TRBV6-5 to TRBJ1-1; D not certain. There are 14 residues in the CDR3. Trimming pared 7 bases from V and 0 bases from J, leaving 12 bases between. The germline CDR1 and CDR2 sequences are MNHEY and SVGAGI.

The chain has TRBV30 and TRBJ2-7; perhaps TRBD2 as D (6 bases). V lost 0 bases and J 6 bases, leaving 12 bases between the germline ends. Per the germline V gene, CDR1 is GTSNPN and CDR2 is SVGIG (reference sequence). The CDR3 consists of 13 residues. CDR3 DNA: TGTGCCTGGAGTGTTTTCCAGGGAGGCGAGCAGTACTTC. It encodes CAWSVFQGGEQYF.

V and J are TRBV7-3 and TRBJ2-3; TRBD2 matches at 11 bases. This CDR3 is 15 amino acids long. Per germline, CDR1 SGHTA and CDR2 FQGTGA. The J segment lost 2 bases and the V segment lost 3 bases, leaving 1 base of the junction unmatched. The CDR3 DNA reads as TGTGCCAGCAGCTTGACTAGCGGGATCACAGATACGCAGTATTTT. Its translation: CASSLTSGITDTQYF.

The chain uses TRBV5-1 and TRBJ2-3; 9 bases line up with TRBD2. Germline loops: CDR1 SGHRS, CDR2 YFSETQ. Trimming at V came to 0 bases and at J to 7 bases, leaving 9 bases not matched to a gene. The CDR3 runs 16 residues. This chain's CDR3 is CASSLVGAGGGYTQYF. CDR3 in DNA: TGCGCCAGCAGCTTGGTCGGAGCGGGAGGAGGATATACGCAGTATTTT.

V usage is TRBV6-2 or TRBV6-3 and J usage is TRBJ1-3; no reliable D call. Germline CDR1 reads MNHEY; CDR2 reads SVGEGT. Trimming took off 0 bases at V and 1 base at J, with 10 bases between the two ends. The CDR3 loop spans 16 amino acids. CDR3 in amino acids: CASSYSPPGSGNTIYF. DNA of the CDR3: TGTGCCAGCAGTTACTCGCCCCCGGGGTCTGGAAACACCATATATTTT.